The rows below give T cell receptor beta chains drawn from one sample of a study of patients and donors after allogeneic stem cell transplantation. TCRdb processed the RT-PCR reads anew with MiXCR; each CDR3 protein has one entry. The data contain roughly 150,000 distinct CDR3 sequences, more than 20% of them singletons. Source material: blood, either unsorted or a sorted T cell fraction (not recorded which). Receptors originate from a human donor who was either an allogeneic HSCT recipient or a stem cell or donor lymphocyte infusion donor (not recorded which). It is not recorded whose cells these are; they may come from a transplant donor. Both conserved end residues are part of each CDR3. A D gene is named only where the DNA matches it firmly. A row's size may be missing; if present it is once, few, many or a size class.

D gene,clone size,J gene,V gene,CDR3 DNA,CDR3 protein
TRBD2,NA,TRBJ2-2,TRBV5-1,TGCGCCAGCAGCCTTGGGGCTAGCGGGAGTCAGCCCGGGGAGCTGTTTTTT,CASSLGASGSQPGELFF
NA,NA,TRBJ2-5,TRBV5-6,TGTGCCAGCAGCAACTACGGACAGCCCCAAGAGACCCAGTACTTC,CASSNYGQPQETQYF
NA,few,TRBJ2-7,TRBV3-1,TGTGCCAGCAGCTCAAGGTCCCTAGACTACGAGCAGTACTTC,CASSSRSLDYEQYF
TRBD1,few,TRBJ1-6,TRBV4-1,TGCGCCAGCAGCCAAGGACAGGGGCTCAGCTCCTATAATTCACCCCTCCACTTT,CASSQGQGLSSYNSPLHF
NA,few,TRBJ1-4,TRBV20-1,TGCAGTGCTAGAGATCGGGGGCAAGAAAAACTGTTTTTT,CSARDRGQEKLFF
NA,few,TRBJ2-5,TRBV2,TGTGCCAGCAGCTTTCGGGACACCCAAGAGACCCAGTACTTC,CASSFRDTQETQYF
NA,NA,TRBJ2-7,TRBV12-3/TRBV12-4,TGTGCCAGCACCCATTGGCAGGGAGGAAAGGACTTC,CASTHWQGGKDF
NA,few,TRBJ2-1,TRBV12-3/TRBV12-4,TGTGCCAGCAGTTTCGGGCGGCGGGGGCTTAATGAGCAGTTCTTC,CASSFGRRGLNEQFF
NA,NA,TRBJ1-1,TRBV6-6,TGTGCCAGCATACTTGGGGAGGGTCTTGAAGCTTTCTTT,CASILGEGLEAFF
NA,NA,TRBJ1-5,TRBV5-1,TGCGCCAGCAGCTTGGGGCCCCACAGGGCTGGTCAGCCCCAGCATTTT,CASSLGPHRAGQPQHF
NA,NA,TRBJ2-2,TRBV10-3,TGTGCCATCAGTGAAGCGAGCCGCGGGGAGCTGTTTTTT,CAISEASRGELFF
NA,few,TRBJ1-2,TRBV2,TGTGCCAGCAGTGAAGTCTCGAAGCCCGACTATGGCTACACCTTC,CASSEVSKPDYGYTF
NA,NA,TRBJ2-1,TRBV5-1,TGCGCCAGCAGCTTGAATCTAGCCCGGAATGAGCAGTTCTTC,CASSLNLARNEQFF
NA,NA,TRBJ2-5,TRBV24-1,TGTGCCACCAGTGATTTTTTGCTGCCAGAGACCCAGTACTTC,CATSDFLLPETQYF
TRBD2,NA,TRBJ2-7,TRBV3-1,TGTGCCAGCAGTGGGACTAGCGGGATACCCTCCTACGAGCAGTACTTC,CASSGTSGIPSYEQYF
NA,few,TRBJ1-2,TRBV20-1,TGCAGTGCTGCGGGACCGGTCTATGGCTACACCTTC,CSAAGPVYGYTF
TRBD1,NA,TRBJ2-7,TRBV5-1,TGCGCCAGCAGCTCACCGACAGGGAACGAGCAGTACTTC,CASSSPTGNEQYF
NA,NA,TRBJ1-5,TRBV27,TGTGCCAGCAGTTTAATAGAGTCCCAGCCCCAGCATTTT,CASSLIESQPQHF
NA,NA,TRBJ1-4,TRBV19,TGTGCCAGTAGTCAAGAGGGGTTAACTAATGAAAAACTGTTTTTT,CASSQEGLTNEKLFF
TRBD1,NA,TRBJ2-4,TRBV7-9,TGTGCCAGCAGCGGAGACAGGGCCCACAAAAACATTCAGTACTTC,CASSGDRAHKNIQYF
NA,few,TRBJ2-3,TRBV20-1,TGCAGTGGTTACCGTGGGGATACGCAGTATTTT,CSGYRGDTQYF
NA,few,TRBJ2-1,TRBV6-2/TRBV6-3,TGTGCCAGCCAAAGACTCGGCTTTTACAATGAGCAGTTCTTC,CASQRLGFYNEQFF
NA,NA,TRBJ2-7,TRBV9,TGTGCCAGCAGCGCGGACAGCCCCTACGAGCAGTACTTC,CASSADSPYEQYF
NA,NA,TRBJ1-1,TRBV5-1,TGCGCCAGCAGCCCGCTCATTGTGGACACTGAAGCTTTCTTT,CASSPLIVDTEAFF
NA,few,TRBJ1-1,TRBV30,TGTGCCTGGAGTGGGGCAGGTTATAATATTGAAGCTTTCTTT,CAWSGAGYNIEAFF
NA,few,TRBJ2-7,TRBV4-1,TGCGCCAGCAGCCAAGAAGTCCGGAGGCCCAACGAGCAGTACTTC,CASSQEVRRPNEQYF
NA,few,TRBJ1-2,TRBV29-1,TGCAGCGTTGAAGATCAATGGGGGAATTATTACGGCTACACCTTC,CSVEDQWGNYYGYTF
NA,few,TRBJ1-2,TRBV6-2/TRBV6-3,TGTGCCAGCAGTTACTCGAATTGGTGGACGGAAGGGGATAAGGGAGGCTACACCTTC,CASSYSNWWTEGDKGGYTF
NA,NA,TRBJ2-2,TRBV6-4,TGTGCCAGCAGTGAAGCAGAAACGAACACCGGGGAGCTGTTTTTT,CASSEAETNTGELFF
NA,medium-sized,TRBJ1-6,TRBV5-1,TGCGCCAGCAGACTCGACTTCCGGGATTACGGTAATTCACCCCTCCACTTT,CASRLDFRDYGNSPLHF
NA,NA,TRBJ2-7,TRBV20-1,TGCAGTGCTAGAGCAGTGGTCCTACGCGAGCAGTACTTC,CSARAVVLREQYF
NA,few,TRBJ1-6,TRBV10-3,TGTGCCACCCTGAAGGGCGGTAATTCACCCCTCCACTTT,CATLKGGNSPLHF
NA,NA,TRBJ2-7,TRBV12-3/TRBV12-4,TGTGCCAGCAGTTTCAGTCACGAGCAGTACTTC,CASSFSHEQYF
TRBD2,NA,TRBJ2-7,TRBV18,TGTGCCAGCTCACCACTTGGGCTAGCGGGAGGAGAGGAGCAGTACTTC,CASSPLGLAGGEEQYF
TRBD1,few,TRBJ1-5,TRBV5-1,TGCGCCAGCAGCTGGACAGGGGACAGCAATCAGCCCCAGCATTTT,CASSWTGDSNQPQHF
NA,many,TRBJ2-7,TRBV12-3/TRBV12-4,TGTGCCAGCAGCCCCGCAGAGAACTACGAGCAGTACTTC,CASSPAENYEQYF
TRBD1,few,TRBJ1-1,TRBV10-3,TGTGCCATCAGCGTGGACAGGGGTACTGAAGCTTTCTTT,CAISVDRGTEAFF
NA,NA,TRBJ2-7,TRBV6-2/TRBV6-3,TGTGCCAGCAGTCGACAGCTAAACTACGAGCAGTACTTC,CASSRQLNYEQYF
TRBD1,few,TRBJ1-1,TRBV5-1,TGCGCCAGCAGCCCCGACAGGGAGCAATTATCGAACACTGAAGCTTTCTTT,CASSPDREQLSNTEAFF
NA,few,TRBJ2-3,TRBV5-1,TGCGCCAGCAGCTTGGGAGCTACCCCAGATACGCAGTATTTT,CASSLGATPDTQYF
NA,NA,TRBJ2-2,TRBV3-1,TGTGCCAGCAGCTGGACCCCCGGGGAGCTGTTTTTT,CASSWTPGELFF
NA,NA,TRBJ2-2,TRBV11-2,TGTGCCAGCAGCCCCGGGCTCGCGAACACCGGGGAGCTGTTTTTT,CASSPGLANTGELFF
TRBD1,NA,TRBJ1-4,TRBV6-5,TGTGCCAGCAGTGACTACAGGGGAGGTGAAAAACTGTTTTTT,CASSDYRGGEKLFF
NA,NA,TRBJ2-1,TRBV6-5,TGTGCCAGCAGCGGGGGCCTCTACAATGAGCAGTTCTTC,CASSGGLYNEQFF
NA,NA,TRBJ2-3,TRBV12-3/TRBV12-4,TGTGCCAGCACCCTATTGCTCACAGATACGCAGTATTTT,CASTLLLTDTQYF
NA,NA,TRBJ2-7,TRBV29-1,TGCAGCGTTGAGATCACAGATAGATACGAGCAGTACTTC,CSVEITDRYEQYF
TRBD1,NA,TRBJ2-3,TRBV10-3,TGTGCCATCACTCTGGACAGGGGGACAGATACGCAGTATTTT,CAITLDRGTDTQYF
TRBD1,NA,TRBJ1-1,TRBV2,TGTGCCAGCAGGGACAGGGGGCGTAAGAACACTGAAGCTTTCTTT,CASRDRGRKNTEAFF